This T cell receptor beta chain was captured in a study of shared clonotypes between healthy human individuals. Study-level background: A couple of women and three men aged 18 to 49 made up the donors. Whole-study findings and limits: It was only blood that was sampled, and tissue repertoires likely differ.

In the original workflow: ImmunoSEQ output held junction-only sequences without quality scores, so filtering differed. TCRdb's copy holds only in-frame clones and misses some; the assay was immunoSEQ multiplex PCR. V, J and clone size are those of that table, while D and trimming were read from the DNA. The sample has hundreds of thousands of clones, about 91% seen once. Naivety among CD8 cells was defined by CD45RO negativity and positive CCR7 selection, thereby excluding terminally differentiated effector memory CD45RA+ cells. Trimming stripped 7 bases from V and 2 bases from J, with 20 bases between. CDR3 size: 16 residues. Germline values: CDR1 SEHNR, CDR2 FQNEAQ (reference sequence). Worth noting for this clone: What it recognizes is unknown.

Specimen: naive CD8+ T cells sorted from blood. The TCR sequence derives from a young man in good health. The chain combines TRBV7-9 with TRBJ2-5; the D is unclear. This CDR3 reads CASNRIGSDGQETQYF. CDR3 in DNA: TGTGCCAGCAACAGAATTGGCAGCGACGGGCAAGAGACCCAGTACTTC. The whole variable domain, filled in from reference TRBV7-9 and TRBJ2-5, reads DTGVSQNPRHKITKRGQNVTFRCDPISEHNRLYWYRQTLGQGPEFLTYFQNEAQLEKSRLLSDRFSAERPKGSFSTLEIQRTEQGDSAMYLCASNRIGSDGQETQYFGPGTRLLVL.